This T cell receptor (beta chain) was identified during a study of blood T cell repertoires in COVID-19. Study summary: Italy, Spain and the United States were the sources of the convalescent and acute COVID-19 samples.

Germline V lookup: CDR1 MDHEN, CDR2 SYDVKM. This CDR3 is built from 16 residues. V lost 2 bases to trimming and J lost 5 bases; unmatched junction nucleotides: 9. Per the original methods: For nucleated cells, counts were estimated from reference gene primer amplification. The assay was immunoSEQ multiplex PCR, and TCRdb's table has in-frame clones only and misses some. V and J calls and clone size follow that table, whereas D and trimming were derived from the DNA. The top ten clones hold about 10% of a sample with around 280,000 clones, almost 90% of them seen once. The J gene is TRBJ2-5, the V gene TRBV28; 9 nucleotides line up with TRBD2. This receptor was taken from a woman between 25 and 40 years old with COVID-19, enrolled during active disease. The sequenced sample was peripheral blood. The CDR3 protein is CASSLGASGNGETQYF. CDR3 nucleotides: TGTGCCAGCAGTTTAGGGGCTAGCGGGAATGGGGAGACCCAGTACTTC.